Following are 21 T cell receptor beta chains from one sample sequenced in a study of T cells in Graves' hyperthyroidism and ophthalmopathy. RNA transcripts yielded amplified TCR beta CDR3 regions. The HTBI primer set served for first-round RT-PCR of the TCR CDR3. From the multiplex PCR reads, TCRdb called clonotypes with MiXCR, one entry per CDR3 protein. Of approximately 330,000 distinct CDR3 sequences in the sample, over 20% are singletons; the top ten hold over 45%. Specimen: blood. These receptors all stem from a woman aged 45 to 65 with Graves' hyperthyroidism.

The CDR3 DNA is TGTGCCATCAGCCGGGACAGGGTCTATGGCTACACCTTC. This sequence encodes CAISRDRVYGYTF. The chain combines TRBV10-3 with TRBJ1-2, with TRBD1 matching over 9 bases. The CDR3 is made up of 13 amino acids. Trimming at V came to 6 bases and at J to 4 bases, leaving 3 bases not matched to a gene. The germline gives CDR1 ENHRY, CDR2 SYGVKD.

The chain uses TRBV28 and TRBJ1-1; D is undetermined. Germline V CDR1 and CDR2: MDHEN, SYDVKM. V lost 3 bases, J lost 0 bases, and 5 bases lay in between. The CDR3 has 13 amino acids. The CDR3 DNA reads TGTGCCAGCAGTTTTTTTGTGAACACTGAAGCTTTCTTT. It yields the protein CASSFFVNTEAFF.

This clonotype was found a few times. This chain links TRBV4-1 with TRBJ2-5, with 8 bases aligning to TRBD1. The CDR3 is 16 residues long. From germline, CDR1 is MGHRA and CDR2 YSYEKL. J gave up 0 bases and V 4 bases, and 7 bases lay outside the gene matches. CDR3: CASSPFDRGNQETQYF. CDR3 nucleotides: TGCGCCAGCAGCCCCTTCGACAGGGGCAACCAAGAGACCCAGTACTTC.

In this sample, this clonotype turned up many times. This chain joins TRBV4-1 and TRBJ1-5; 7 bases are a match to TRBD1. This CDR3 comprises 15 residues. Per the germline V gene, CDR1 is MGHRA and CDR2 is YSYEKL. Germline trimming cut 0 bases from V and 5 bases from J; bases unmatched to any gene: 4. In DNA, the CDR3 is TGCGCCAGCAGCCAAGAGGTTACAGGGGATCAGCCCCAGCATTTT. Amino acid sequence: CASSQEVTGDQPQHF.

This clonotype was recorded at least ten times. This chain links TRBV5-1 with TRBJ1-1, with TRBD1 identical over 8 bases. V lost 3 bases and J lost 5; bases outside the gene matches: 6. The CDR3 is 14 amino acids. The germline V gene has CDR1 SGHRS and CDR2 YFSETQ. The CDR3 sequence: CASSSGGAGTEAFF. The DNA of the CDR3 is TGCGCCAGCAGCTCAGGGGGCGCGGGGACTGAAGCTTTCTTT.

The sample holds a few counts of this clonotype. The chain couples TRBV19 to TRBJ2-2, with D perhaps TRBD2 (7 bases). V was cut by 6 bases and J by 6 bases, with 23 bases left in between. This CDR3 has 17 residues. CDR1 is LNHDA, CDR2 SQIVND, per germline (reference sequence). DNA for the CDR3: TGTGCCAGTAGACTAGGGGGGGGGGGCCAGTTTTCCGGGGAGCTGTTTTTT. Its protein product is CASRLGGGGQFSGELFF.

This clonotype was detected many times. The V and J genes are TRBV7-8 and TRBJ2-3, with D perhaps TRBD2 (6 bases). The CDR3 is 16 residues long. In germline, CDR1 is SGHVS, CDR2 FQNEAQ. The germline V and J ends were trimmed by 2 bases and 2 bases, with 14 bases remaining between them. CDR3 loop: CASSLRDSGATDTQYF. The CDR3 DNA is TGTGCCAGCAGCTTACGGGATAGCGGAGCCACAGATACGCAGTATTTT.

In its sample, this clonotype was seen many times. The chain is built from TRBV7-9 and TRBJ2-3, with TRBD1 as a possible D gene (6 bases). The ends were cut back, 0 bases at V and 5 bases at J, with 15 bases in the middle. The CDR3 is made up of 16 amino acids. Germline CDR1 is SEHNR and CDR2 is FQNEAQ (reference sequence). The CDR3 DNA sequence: TGTGCCAGCAGCTTAGCGGGCAGGGGCTCTAAAGATACGCAGTATTTT. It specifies CASSLAGRGSKDTQYF.

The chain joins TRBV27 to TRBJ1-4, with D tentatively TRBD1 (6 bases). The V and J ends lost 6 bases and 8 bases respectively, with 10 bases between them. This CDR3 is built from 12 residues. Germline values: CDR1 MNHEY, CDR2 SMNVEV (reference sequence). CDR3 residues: CASRTGLEKLFF. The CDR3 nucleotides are TGTGCCAGCAGAACAGGGTTGGAAAAACTGTTTTTT. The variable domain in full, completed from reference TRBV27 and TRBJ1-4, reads EAQVTQNPRYLITVTGKKLTVTCSQNMNHEYMSWYRQDPGLGLRQIYYSMNVEVTDKGDVPEGYKVSRKEKRNFPLILESPSPNQTSLYFCASRTGLEKLFFGSGTQLSVL.

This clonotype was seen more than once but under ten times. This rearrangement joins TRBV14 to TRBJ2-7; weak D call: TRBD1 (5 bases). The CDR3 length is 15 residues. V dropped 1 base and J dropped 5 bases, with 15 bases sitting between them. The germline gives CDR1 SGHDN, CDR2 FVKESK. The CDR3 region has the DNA TGTGCCAGCAGCCAAGGCCTCAAGGGGCGGAACGAGCAGTACTTC. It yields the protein CASSQGLKGRNEQYF.

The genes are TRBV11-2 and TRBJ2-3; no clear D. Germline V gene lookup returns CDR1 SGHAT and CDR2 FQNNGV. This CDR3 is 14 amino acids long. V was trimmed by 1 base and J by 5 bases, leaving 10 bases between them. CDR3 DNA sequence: TGTGCCAGCAGCTTAGTCTCCACGGGAGATACGCAGTATTTT. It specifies CASSLVSTGDTQYF.

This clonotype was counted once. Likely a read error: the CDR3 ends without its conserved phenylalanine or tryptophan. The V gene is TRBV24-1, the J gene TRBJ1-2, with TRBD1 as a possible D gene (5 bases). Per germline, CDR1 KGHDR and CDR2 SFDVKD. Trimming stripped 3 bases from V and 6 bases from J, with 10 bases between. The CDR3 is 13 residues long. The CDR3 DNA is TGTGCCACCAGTGATCCCGACAGAAATGGCTACACCTCC. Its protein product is CATSDPDRNGYTS.

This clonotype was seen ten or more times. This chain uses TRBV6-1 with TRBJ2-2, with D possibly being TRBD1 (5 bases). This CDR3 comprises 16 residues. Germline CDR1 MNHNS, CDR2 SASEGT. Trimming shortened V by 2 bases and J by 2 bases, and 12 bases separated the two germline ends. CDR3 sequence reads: CASSEMVGRNTGELFF. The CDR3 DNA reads TGTGCCAGCAGTGAAATGGTGGGGCGAAACACCGGGGAGCTGTTTTTT.

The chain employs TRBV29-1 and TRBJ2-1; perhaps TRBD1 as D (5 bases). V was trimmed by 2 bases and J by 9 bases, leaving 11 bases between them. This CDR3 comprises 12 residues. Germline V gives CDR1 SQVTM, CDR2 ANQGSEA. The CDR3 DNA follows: TGCAGCGTTGAAAGGGGCCCCCGTGAGCAGTTCTTC. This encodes CSVERGPREQFF.

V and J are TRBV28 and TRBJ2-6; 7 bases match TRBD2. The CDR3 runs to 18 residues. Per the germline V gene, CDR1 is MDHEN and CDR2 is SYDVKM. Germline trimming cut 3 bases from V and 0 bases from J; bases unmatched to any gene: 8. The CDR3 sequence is CASSFPDGGSSGANVLTF. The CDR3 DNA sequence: TGTGCCAGCAGTTTCCCGGACGGGGGGAGCTCTGGGGCCAACGTCCTGACTTTC.

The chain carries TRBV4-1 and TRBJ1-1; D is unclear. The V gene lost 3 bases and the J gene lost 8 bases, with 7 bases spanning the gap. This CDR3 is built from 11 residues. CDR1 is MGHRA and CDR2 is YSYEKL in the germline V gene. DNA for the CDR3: TGCGCCAGCAGCCACCGGAAGGAAGCTTTCTTT. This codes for CASSHRKEAFF.

CDR3 DNA: TGTGCCAGCAGCTTCACCGGGACAGGGGATGAAAAACTGTTTTTT. Protein sequence: CASSFTGTGDEKLFF. The rearrangement joins TRBV7-8 to TRBJ1-4; 10 bases are shared with TRBD1. The CDR3 totals 15 residues. The germline gives CDR1 SGHVS, CDR2 FQNEAQ. The V gene end was trimmed by 3 bases and the J gene end by 6 bases; junction bases not matched to a gene: 4.

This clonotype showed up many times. The CDR3 sequence: CASSLRQGLAEQYF. CDR3 in DNA: TGTGCCAGCAGCCTCCGACAGGGGTTGGCCGAGCAGTACTTC. The J gene is TRBJ2-7, the V gene TRBV7-6; TRBD1 matches at 8 bases. This CDR3 region has 14 residues. Trimming took 5 bases from V and 6 from J; bases not matched to a gene: 9. The germline gives CDR1 SGHVS, CDR2 FNYEAQ.

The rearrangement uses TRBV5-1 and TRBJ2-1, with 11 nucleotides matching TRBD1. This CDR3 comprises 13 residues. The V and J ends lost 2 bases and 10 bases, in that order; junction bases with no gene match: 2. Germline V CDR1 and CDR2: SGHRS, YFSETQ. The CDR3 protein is CASSFRDRGEQFF. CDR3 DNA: TGCGCCAGCAGCTTCCGGGACAGGGGGGAGCAGTTCTTC.

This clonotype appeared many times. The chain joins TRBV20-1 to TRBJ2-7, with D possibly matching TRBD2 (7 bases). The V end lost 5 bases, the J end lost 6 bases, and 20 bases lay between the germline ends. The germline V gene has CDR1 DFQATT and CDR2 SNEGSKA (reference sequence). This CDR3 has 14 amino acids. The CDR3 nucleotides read TGCAGTGCTGGCCGGGACACCACGGGGGGCGAGCAGTACTTC. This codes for CSAGRDTTGGEQYF.

CDR3 protein: CASRQGRWGYTF. CDR3 DNA: TGTGCCAGCAGGCAAGGGAGGTGGGGCTACACCTTC. The chain uses TRBV27 and TRBJ1-2; D is unresolved. Looked up from germline, CDR1 is MNHEY and CDR2 is SMNVEV (reference sequence). This CDR3 has 12 amino acids. The V gene lost 6 bases and the J gene lost 8 bases, with 13 bases spanning the gap.